Below are 24 T cell receptor beta chains sequenced from a single sample in a study of blood T cell repertoires in COVID-19 (dated by TCRdb to 2019 to 2021). Library prep was done by the immunoSEQ multiplex PCR assay. In its TCRdb copy, this immuneACCESS table keeps in-frame sequences only and misses some clones. Where compared with another copy, unresolved V genes explain less than half of these, and the others have no known cause. The sample table lists 300,000 to 450,000 clones, around 87% of them with a count of one. The ten largest clones take up approximately 2.4% of the sample. Material: peripheral blood. The origin of the receptors is a woman aged 55-70 years with COVID-19, enrolled during active disease.

This clone has only one observation. This sequence joins TRBV6-5 and TRBJ1-6, with 9 bases aligning to TRBD1. The CDR3 runs to 15 residues. CDR1 and CDR2 (germline): MNHEY, SVGAGI. The junction had 8 bases not matched to a gene; V was cut back by 8 bases and J by 6 bases. The CDR3 nucleotides read TGTGCCAGCGGACACGGGACAGGGCTTAATTCACCCCTCCACTTT. Amino acid sequence: CASGHGTGLNSPLHF.

The chain recombines TRBV19 with TRBJ1-1; no clear D. Germline loops: CDR1 LNHDA, CDR2 SQIVND (reference sequence). V dropped 7 bases and J dropped 1 base, with 10 bases sitting between them. The CDR3 is 13 residues long. CDR3 loop: CASTWERNTEAFF. DNA for the CDR3: TGTGCCAGTACGTGGGAGAGGAACACTGAAGCTTTCTTT.

This sequence joins TRBV6-5 and TRBJ2-7; tentatively, D is TRBD2 (5 bases). This CDR3 contains 15 residues. CDR1 and CDR2 from the germline V gene are MNHEY and SVGAGI. The V end lost 6 bases, the J end lost 2 bases, and 17 bases lay between the germline ends. The CDR3 protein is CASRYLGSPPYEQYF. CDR3 coding DNA: TGTGCCAGCAGGTATTTAGGGAGTCCCCCCTACGAGCAGTACTTC.

This chain joins TRBV9 and TRBJ2-2; tentative D call: TRBD2 (6 bases). This CDR3 comprises 14 residues. CDR1 and CDR2 (germline): SGDLS, YYNGEE. V lost 4 bases, J lost 10 bases, and 17 bases lay in between. CDR3 sequence (DNA): TGTGCCAGCAGCCCCGTCGGGGGAGCGCAGGAGCTGTTTTTT. Its protein product is CASSPVGGAQELFF.

V and J are TRBV9 and TRBJ2-5; TRBD2 matches at 12 bases. V lost 5 bases, J lost 2 bases, and 7 bases stayed unmatched. Germline V lookup: CDR1 SGDLS, CDR2 YYNGEE. CDR3 length: 16 amino acids. The chain's CDR3 is CASSVRLAGAQETQYF. The CDR3 DNA sequence: TGTGCCAGCAGTGTGCGACTAGCGGGGGCTCAAGAGACCCAGTACTTC.

The gene calls are TRBV24-1 and TRBJ2-7; no reliable D call. V gave up 0 bases and J gave up 4 bases, with 12 bases separating them. CDR1 is KGHDR, CDR2 SFDVKD, per germline. The length of the CDR3 is 15 residues. CDR3 DNA sequence: TGTGCCACCAGTGATTTGAGTAACAGCCGATACGAGCAGTACTTC. It codes for CATSDLSNSRYEQYF.

The chain combines TRBV5-8 with TRBJ2-7; D may be TRBD1 (6 bases). V was pared by 5 bases and J by 3 bases, with 15 bases between. Germline-derived CDR1 and CDR2 are SGHTS and YDEGEE. The CDR3 runs to 14 residues. Here the CDR3 DNA reads TGTGCCAGCAGACTGACAGGTACTCTCTACGAGCAGTACTTC. Its protein is CASRLTGTLYEQYF.

The CDR3 DNA follows: TGTGCCAGCCTGAACACCGGGGAGCTGTTTTTT. Its protein is CASLNTGELFF. The V call is TRBV21-1, the J call TRBJ2-2; the D call in the table, TRBD2, was not verified against the DNA. TRBV21-1 is an annotated pseudogene. CDR3 size: 11 residues.

This chain uses TRBV19 with TRBJ1-6; D not resolved. Germline-derived CDR1 and CDR2 are LNHDA and SQIVND (reference sequence). The germline V and J ends were trimmed by 9 bases and 8 bases, with 8 bases remaining between them. The CDR3 sequence is 11 residues long. Here the CDR3 DNA reads TGTGCCAGACCAGGTTATTCACCCCTCCACTTT. Its translation is CARPGYSPLHF. The full variable domain, in which reference TRBV19 and TRBJ1-6 provide the parts outside the CDR3, is DGGITQSPKYLFRKEGQNVTLSCEQNLNHDAMYWYRQDPGQGLRLIYYSQIVNDFQKGDIAEGYSVSREKKESFPLTVTSAQKNPTAFYLCARPGYSPLHFGNGTRLTVT.

The V gene is TRBV30, the J gene TRBJ2-5, with TRBD2 matching 9 bases. The germline V gene encodes CDR1 GTSNPN and CDR2 SVGIG (reference sequence). The CDR3 length is 12 residues. Trimming took 3 bases from V and 7 from J; bases not matched to a gene: 3. CDR3 region: CAWSPSGVTQYF. CDR3 DNA sequence: TGTGCCTGGAGCCCTAGCGGGGTGACCCAGTACTTC.

This chain joins TRBV5-1 and TRBJ1-3; 12 positions match TRBD1. This CDR3 is built from 18 residues. Germline V CDR1 and CDR2: SGHRS, YFSETQ. J lost 4 bases, V lost 5 bases, and 13 bases had no gene match. The CDR3 DNA reads as TGCGCCAGCAGTCGTGAACCGGGACAGGGGGCGGGAGGAAACACCATATATTTT. As protein: CASSREPGQGAGGNTIYF.

The chain uses TRBV11-2 and TRBJ2-3, with D maybe TRBD2 (6 bases). The CDR3 totals 15 residues. Germline V gene lookup returns CDR1 SGHAT and CDR2 FQNNGV. Deletions cut 0 bases from V and 3 bases from J, with 10 bases between. The CDR3 protein is CASSLDGGRTDTQYF. The CDR3 coding sequence is TGTGCCAGCAGCTTAGACGGGGGAAGGACAGATACGCAGTATTTT.

The rearrangement links TRBV7-9 to TRBJ1-2; 10 bases align to TRBD1. This CDR3 comprises 16 residues. V lost 3 bases to trimming and J lost 4 bases; unmatched junction nucleotides: 8. Germline V gives CDR1 SEHNR, CDR2 FQNEAQ (reference sequence). The CDR3 is CASSFGTGAGGYGYTF. Written as DNA, the CDR3 is TGTGCCAGCAGCTTCGGGACAGGGGCGGGTGGCTATGGCTACACCTTC.

Worth noting for this clone: Other DNA variants within this sample encode the same CDR3. The V call is TRBV3-1 (or the pseudogene TRBV3-2), the J call TRBJ1-1, with TRBD1 matching 7 bases. This CDR3 is 14 amino acids long. Germline CDR1 LGHDT, CDR2 YNNKEL (reference sequence). J was trimmed by 1 base and V by 1 base; bases with no gene match: 0. This chain's CDR3 is CASSQGQGNTEAFF. CDR3 DNA sequence: TGTGCCAGCAGCCAAGGACAGGGGAACACTGAAGCTTTCTTT.

This clone came up once. The gene calls are TRBV6-6 and TRBJ1-2; D may be TRBD1 (5 bases). The germline V gene encodes CDR1 MNHNY and CDR2 SVGAGI (reference sequence). Trimming stripped 10 bases from V and 6 bases from J, with 18 bases between. The CDR3 spans 13 residues. The CDR3: CATHPLGEDGYTF. The DNA for the CDR3 is TGTGCCACCCATCCCCTAGGGGAAGATGGCTACACCTTC.

The chain recombines TRBV9 with TRBJ2-5, with 12 bases aligning to TRBD2. CDR3 length: 17 residues. Germline V gene data show CDR1 as SGDLS and CDR2 as YYNGEE. The junction had 16 bases not matched to a gene; V was cut back by 4 bases and J by 9 bases. The CDR3 spells CASSPRLAGAQNSPQYF. CDR3 sequence (DNA): TGTGCCAGCAGCCCCAGACTAGCGGGGGCCCAGAATTCGCCCCAGTACTTC.

This chain joins TRBV2 and TRBJ2-3, with 10 nucleotides matching TRBD2. Trimming removed 6 bases from V and 4 bases from J; junction bases left unmatched: 4. Per germline, CDR1 SNHLY and CDR2 FYNNEI. This CDR3 spans 14 amino acids. CDR3 coding DNA: TGTGCCAGCAGGCTAGCGGGGGTTGCAGATACGCAGTATTTT. Protein product: CASRLAGVADTQYF.

This clone was observed a few times. This chain links TRBV4-1 with TRBJ2-2; D gene ambiguous. Trimming took off 3 bases at V and 8 bases at J, with 10 bases between the two ends. The germline V gene has CDR1 MGHRA and CDR2 YSYEKL. The CDR3 is 13 amino acids. The CDR3 here is CASSHHEEGELFF. CDR3 coding DNA: TGCGCCAGCAGCCACCACGAGGAGGGGGAGCTGTTTTTT.

The chain employs TRBV6-5 and TRBJ1-1; the D gene is possibly TRBD1 (5 bases). Trimming took off 7 bases at V and 10 bases at J, with 22 bases between the two ends. Looked up from germline, CDR1 is MNHEY and CDR2 is SVGAGI. This CDR3 is 14 amino acids long. The CDR3 reads CASNPAGGRDSAFF. CDR3 DNA: TGTGCCAGCAACCCGGCGGGGGGACGAGATTCAGCTTTCTTT.

The J gene is TRBJ2-4, the V gene TRBV7-9; TRBD1 agrees at 9 bases. The CDR3 loop spans 16 amino acids. Germline V gene data show CDR1 as SEHNR and CDR2 as FQNEAQ (reference sequence). J lost 3 bases, V lost 6 bases, and 9 bases had no gene match. The CDR3 region is CASSHWDRESKNIQYF. The CDR3 DNA reads as TGTGCCAGCAGTCATTGGGACAGGGAGAGCAAAAACATTCAGTACTTC.

V is TRBV6-5 and J is TRBJ1-4, with D perhaps matching TRBD1 (6 bases). The V end lost 0 bases, the J end lost 6 bases, and 14 bases lay between the germline ends. The CDR3 has 16 amino acids. Germline V gives CDR1 MNHEY, CDR2 SVGAGI. CDR3 in amino acids: CASSYSRSTGYEKLFF. The CDR3 DNA sequence: TGTGCCAGCAGTTACTCGAGGAGTACAGGGTATGAAAAACTGTTTTTT.

The chain joins TRBV1 to TRBJ2-6; TRBD1 was called by the table and not checked on the DNA. TRBV1 is noted as a pseudogene. The CDR3 contains 16 residues. The CDR3 region is CTSSQFTGTGANVLTF. The CDR3 region has the DNA TGCACCAGCAGCCAATTTACAGGGACTGGGGCCAACGTCCTGACTTTC.

This rearrangement joins TRBV3-1 (or the pseudogene TRBV3-2) to TRBJ1-1, with 7 bases fitting TRBD1. Unmatched junction bases numbered 13, after V lost 4 bases and J lost 11 bases. The germline gives CDR1 LGHDT, CDR2 YNNKEL (reference sequence). The CDR3 runs to 14 residues. For the CDR3, the DNA is TGTGCCAGCAGCCGACAGGGTATAGACGGAGCGGCTTTCTTT. Translated, it gives CASSRQGIDGAAFF.

This clone was detected only once. The chain carries TRBV18 and TRBJ2-2; D is unresolved. CDR3 size: 14 residues. V shed 1 base and J shed 3 bases, with 6 bases lying between them. CDR1 and CDR2 (germline): KGHSH, LQKENI. The DNA of the CDR3 is TGTGCCAGCTCACCACGGCTTGACACCGGGGAGCTGTTTTTT. It codes for CASSPRLDTGELFF.